These 8 T cell receptor beta chains were sequenced from one sample in a study of blood T cell repertoires in COVID-19. Sequencing was performed with immunoSEQ multiplex PCR; in TCRdb, only in-frame clones are kept and a portion is missing. The sample includes roughly 190,000 clones, roughly 90% seen only once; the top ten take roughly 6.2%. The sequencing input was peripheral blood. These receptors were taken from a woman aged 35 to 49 who had recovered from COVID-19.

On this clone itself: The sample has other DNA sequences that encode this CDR3 too. The chain couples TRBV28 to TRBJ1-1; D gene unclear. This CDR3 spans 14 amino acids. Germline CDR1 is MDHEN and CDR2 is SYDVKM. The germline V and J ends were trimmed by 4 bases and 0 bases, with 9 bases remaining between them. The DNA of the CDR3 is TGTGCCAGCAGTTCCACAGCTATGAACACTGAAGCTTTCTTT. Its translation: CASSSTAMNTEAFF.

The chain links TRBV9 to TRBJ2-5; 12 nucleotides agree with TRBD2. CDR3 size: 16 residues. Germline V CDR1 and CDR2: SGDLS, YYNGEE. J lost 4 bases, V lost 4 bases, and 8 bases had no gene match. The CDR3 sequence is CASSLRTSGAPETQYF. The CDR3 nucleotides read TGTGCCAGCAGCCTCCGGACTAGCGGGGCTCCAGAGACCCAGTACTTC. Using reference TRBV9 and TRBJ2-5 for the parts outside the CDR3, the full variable domain is DSGVTQTPKHLITATGQRVTLRCSPRSGDLSVYWYQQSLDQGLQFLIQYYNGEERAKGNILERFSAQQFPDLHSELNLSSLELGDSALYFCASSLRTSGAPETQYFGPGTRLLVL.

This chain joins TRBV2 and TRBJ2-3; the match to TRBD2 covers 11 bases. Germline CDR1 and CDR2: SNHLY and FYNNEI. J was trimmed by 4 bases and V by 6 bases; bases with no gene match: 6. This CDR3 is 15 amino acids long. The CDR3 sequence: CASRALAGVADTQYF. CDR3 DNA sequence: TGTGCCAGCAGAGCACTAGCGGGAGTAGCAGATACGCAGTATTTT.

V is TRBV6-5 and J is TRBJ1-5; D gene uncertain. Germline loops: CDR1 MNHEY, CDR2 SVGAGI. This CDR3 contains 13 residues. V lost 3 bases, J lost 6 bases, and 9 bases lay in between. The CDR3 region has the DNA TGTGCCAGCAGTTATGTTAGGAGTCAGCCCCAGCATTTT. It translates to CASSYVRSQPQHF.

This clone was recorded once. The J gene is TRBJ1-4, the V gene TRBV3-1 (or the pseudogene TRBV3-2); the match to TRBD1 covers 8 bases. The V gene end was trimmed by 4 bases and the J gene end by 4 bases; junction bases not matched to a gene: 5. The CDR3 is made up of 15 amino acids. CDR1 and CDR2 (germline): LGHDT, YNNKEL (reference sequence). The CDR3 nucleotides read TGTGCCAGCAGCCCGCGGACAGGGCGTAATGAAAAACTGTTTTTT. This encodes CASSPRTGRNEKLFF.

The CDR3 region is CASSLAPPGLAGFIEQFF. DNA of the CDR3: TGTGCCAGCAGCTTGGCACCTCCTGGACTAGCGGGATTTATTGAGCAGTTCTTC. The chain couples TRBV5-6 to TRBJ2-1; 12 nucleotides match TRBD2. V shed 0 bases, J shed 9 bases, and the junction held 13 bases outside the gene matches. Germline V gene data show CDR1 as SGHDT and CDR2 as YYEEEE. The CDR3 extends over 18 amino acids.

The chain is built from TRBV12-5 and TRBJ1-1; 8 positions match TRBD1. The CDR3 consists of 16 residues. Germline assignment: CDR1 LGHNT and CDR2 FRNRAP. The V gene end was trimmed by 7 bases and the J gene end by 5 bases; junction bases not matched to a gene: 15. CDR3 in DNA: TGTGCTAGTGCCCCTCGACAGGGGACAGGAGGTACTGAAGCTTTCTTT. It yields the protein CASAPRQGTGGTEAFF.

The chain recombines TRBV25-1 with TRBJ2-7, with TRBD2 matching 7 bases. CDR1 and CDR2 (germline): MGHDK, SYGVNS. This CDR3 is built from 15 residues. The V segment lost 3 bases and the J segment 3 bases; nucleotides outside the gene matches: 8. The CDR3: CASSDGREMSYEQYF. CDR3 DNA: TGTGCCAGCAGTGACGGGCGGGAGATGAGCTACGAGCAGTACTTC.